Below, 29 T cell receptor beta chains from the same sample are listed, as sequenced in a study of regulatory T cells (dated by TCRdb to between 2018 and 2020). Points the paper makes about the study in general: Conventional CD4+ T cells from CD3G-deficient patients were enriched for hydrophobic residues at CDR3 positions 6 and 7, suggesting more self-reactive specificities.

To prepare the library, the immunoSEQ multiplex PCR assay was applied. The multiplex PCR relied on 52 forward TRBV primers and 13 reverse TRBJ primers, and amplification bias was corrected through assay-based and computational methods. TCRdb took this table from immuneACCESS and kept in-frame rearrangements with V and J called. Such tables lack part of the clones; where checked against another copy, unresolved V genes explain under half of the gap, and the rest is unexplained. This sample lists under 45,000 clones; 75% to 90% were detected once. The ten largest make up approximately 2.3% of the sample. The antigens for these receptors are not known. Sequencing was done on a sample of conventional CD4+ T cells sorted from blood. Every receptor here comes from a person aged 18 to 30 with CD3G deficiency.

The V and J genes are TRBV19 and TRBJ1-5; D might be TRBD1 (6 bases). V shed 9 bases and J shed 7 bases, with 19 bases lying between them. The CDR3 length is 14 residues. Germline V CDR1 and CDR2: LNHDA, SQIVND (reference sequence). CDR3 region: CASTLEGGMQPQHF. The CDR3 nucleotides read TGTGCCAGCACTCTCGAAGGGGGTATGCAGCCCCAGCATTTT.

The rearrangement links TRBV28 to TRBJ2-7; D is tentatively TRBD1 or TRBD2 (5 bases each). This CDR3 comprises 15 residues. CDR1 MDHEN and CDR2 SYDVKM come from the germline V gene. Trimming removed 6 bases from V and 1 base from J, with 16 bases in between. Written as DNA, the CDR3 is TGTGCCAGCAGCCCGACCGGGACGGGATCCTACGAGCAGTACTTC. It translates to CASSPTGTGSYEQYF.

This clone showed up just a few times. This chain links TRBV7-8 with TRBJ2-3, with a possible D match to TRBD2 (5 bases). Germline V lookup: CDR1 SGHVS, CDR2 FQNEAQ. This CDR3 has 14 amino acids. Trimming removed 1 base from V and 3 bases from J, with 8 bases in between. DNA of the CDR3: TGTGCCAGCAGCTTAGTCGGGGAAACAGATACGCAGTATTTT. It is translated as CASSLVGETDTQYF.

This chain uses TRBV5-1 with TRBJ2-5; D unresolved. This CDR3 is built from 13 residues. The germline V gene encodes CDR1 SGHRS and CDR2 YFSETQ. The V end lost 3 bases, the J end lost 1 base, and 7 bases lay between the germline ends. CDR3 in amino acids: CASSSDPQETQYF. The CDR3, as DNA: TGCGCCAGCAGCTCCGACCCCCAAGAGACCCAGTACTTC.

The chain carries TRBV6-5 and TRBJ2-1; D might be TRBD2 (6 bases). Germline CDR1 is MNHEY and CDR2 is SVGAGI. V was trimmed by 5 bases and J by 9 bases, leaving 17 bases between them. The CDR3 spans 14 residues. The CDR3 protein is CASSLGTAGSEQFF. The DNA for the CDR3 is TGTGCCAGCAGTCTCGGGACGGCGGGGAGTGAGCAGTTCTTC.

This chain uses TRBV6-1 with TRBJ2-7, with unresolved D. The CDR3 covers 14 residues. The germline V and J ends were trimmed by 5 bases and 0 bases, with 11 bases remaining between them. Per the germline V gene, CDR1 is MNHNS and CDR2 is SASEGT. The CDR3: CASSIFWASYEQYF. In DNA, the CDR3 is TGTGCCAGCAGTATCTTCTGGGCCTCCTACGAGCAGTACTTC.

DNA for the CDR3: TGCGCCAGCAGCTTTTCTGGGACAGCTAGCACAGATACGCAGTATTTT. Translated: CASSFSGTASTDTQYF. The chain uses TRBV5-1 and TRBJ2-3, with 7 positions matching TRBD1. With V trimmed by 2 bases and J by 0 bases, 6 bases remained unmatched. Germline V lookup: CDR1 SGHRS, CDR2 YFSETQ. This CDR3 contains 16 residues. Looking up the rest from reference TRBV5-1 and TRBJ2-3 gives the full variable domain: KAGVTQTPRYLIKTRGQQVTLSCSPISGHRSVSWYQQTPGQGLQFLFEYFSETQRNKGNFPGRFSGRQFSNSRSEMNVSTLELGDSALYLCASSFSGTASTDTQYFGPGTRLTVL.

The chain joins TRBV27 to TRBJ2-2; TRBD1 aligns across 7 bases. Trimming cost V 0 bases and J 6 bases; bases outside gene matches: 4. This CDR3 is 15 amino acids long. Germline values: CDR1 MNHEY, CDR2 SMNVEV (reference sequence). CDR3 nucleotides: TGTGCCAGCAGTTTATCGGGGACAGTGCCCGGGGAGCTGTTTTTT. The encoded protein is CASSLSGTVPGELFF.

This chain connects TRBV19 to TRBJ1-5, with 7 bases fitting TRBD1. J lost 8 bases, V lost 7 bases, and 5 bases had no gene match. The CDR3 runs to 12 residues. CDR1 LNHDA and CDR2 SQIVND come from the germline V gene (reference sequence). CDR3 DNA: TGTGCCAGTAACCTCAGGGGGGAGCCCCAGCATTTT. It encodes CASNLRGEPQHF.

V gene TRBV5-1 combines with J gene TRBJ1-2; D is perhaps TRBD1 (6 bases). The V end lost 4 bases, the J end lost 4 bases, and 17 bases lay between the germline ends. Looked up from germline, CDR1 is SGHRS and CDR2 is YFSETQ. The length of the CDR3 is 15 residues. The DNA of the CDR3 is TGCGCCAGCAGCGCCGCGACAGGAGGCGCCTATGGCTACACCTTC. It encodes CASSAATGGAYGYTF.

This chain connects TRBV6-1 to TRBJ1-4; the match to TRBD1 covers 10 bases. With 8 bases clipped from V and 5 bases from J, the junction kept 2 bases outside the gene matches. Germline V gene lookup returns CDR1 MNHNS and CDR2 SASEGT. This CDR3 has 13 residues. The CDR3 DNA reads TGTGCCAGCGGACAGGGGGGAAATGAAAAACTGTTTTTT. Residues: CASGQGGNEKLFF.

This chain's CDR3 is CASSSPGADTQYF. The DNA of the CDR3 is TGTGCCAGCAGCTCCCCAGGGGCAGATACGCAGTATTTT. The V gene is TRBV7-9, the J gene TRBJ2-3, with TRBD1 as a possible D gene (6 bases). This CDR3 contains 13 residues. V lost 4 bases and J lost 4, with 9 bases in between. CDR1 and CDR2 from the germline V gene are SEHNR and FQNEAQ (reference sequence).

V is TRBV28 and J is TRBJ1-2; 10 bases fit TRBD1. Germline V gives CDR1 MDHEN, CDR2 SYDVKM. Trimming cost V 4 bases and J 7 bases; bases outside gene matches: 6. The CDR3 totals 14 residues. The CDR3 sequence is CASSSWTGGRGYTF. The CDR3 DNA is TGTGCCAGCAGTTCTTGGACAGGGGGACGTGGCTACACCTTC.

The J gene is TRBJ1-1, the V gene TRBV4-3; D is perhaps TRBD1 (6 bases). Germline V CDR1 and CDR2: LGHNA, YSLEER. The V gene lost 0 bases and the J gene lost 4 bases, with 15 bases spanning the gap. This CDR3 contains 16 residues. CDR3 residues: CASSQDQGRGVTEAFF. CDR3 nucleotide sequence: TGCGCCAGCAGCCAAGATCAGGGGAGGGGGGTCACTGAAGCTTTCTTT.

V and J are TRBV28 and TRBJ2-1, with D perhaps assigned TRBD1 or TRBD2 (5 bases each). From germline, CDR1 is MDHEN and CDR2 SYDVKM. V was trimmed by 3 bases and J by 12 bases, leaving 15 bases between them. The CDR3 covers 13 residues. The CDR3, as DNA: TGTGCCAGCAGTTTCGGGACGCCGGCCCGGCAGTTCTTC. This translates into CASSFGTPARQFF.

This chain connects TRBV7-3 to TRBJ2-2; D not certain. Germline values: CDR1 SGHTA, CDR2 FQGTGA. The length of the CDR3 is 13 residues. The V end lost 0 bases, the J end lost 8 bases, and 7 bases lay between the germline ends. CDR3 sequence: CASSLTGSGELFF. DNA for the CDR3: TGTGCCAGCAGCTTAACCGGGTCTGGGGAGCTGTTTTTT.

The CDR3 here is CASRGEDTQYF. The CDR3 DNA follows: TGTGCCAGTAGGGGGGAAGATACGCAGTATTTT. The gene calls are TRBV10-3 and TRBJ2-3, with D perhaps TRBD1 or TRBD2 (6 bases each). The CDR3 has 11 amino acids. With 10 bases removed from V and 5 bases from J, the gap between germline ends came to 10 bases. In germline, CDR1 is ENHRY, CDR2 SYGVKD.

This clone was observed once. The CDR3 sequence is CASSYGGMIYEQYF. CDR3 bases: TGTGCCAGCAGTTATGGAGGGATGATATACGAGCAGTACTTC. This rearrangement joins TRBV28 to TRBJ2-7, with TRBD2 as a possible D gene (6 bases). CDR3 size: 14 residues. V was trimmed by 4 bases and J by 4 bases, leaving 14 bases between them. CDR1 and CDR2 from the germline V gene are MDHEN and SYDVKM. The whole variable domain, filled in from reference TRBV28 and TRBJ2-7, reads DVKVTQSSRYLVKRTGEKVFLECVQDMDHENMFWYRQDPGLGLRLIYFSYDVKMKEKGDIPEGYSVSREKKERFSLILESASTNQTSMYLCASSYGGMIYEQYFGPGTRLTVT.

The chain carries TRBV6-6 and TRBJ2-2; perhaps TRBD2 as D (7 bases). Germline CDR1 and CDR2: MNHNY and SVGAGI (reference sequence). Trimming stripped 5 bases from V and 1 base from J, with 14 bases between. The CDR3 totals 16 residues. The CDR3 coding sequence is TGTGCCAGCAGTCGTAAGCGGGGACAGAACACCGGGGAGCTGTTTTTT. It encodes CASSRKRGQNTGELFF.

This sequence joins TRBV5-1 and TRBJ2-1; D could derive from TRBD1 or TRBD2 (5 bases each). Germline CDR1 reads SGHRS; CDR2 reads YFSETQ. The CDR3 loop spans 14 amino acids. V lost 4 bases and J lost 4, with 12 bases in between. The chain's CDR3 is CASSLGDRYNEQFF. The CDR3 nucleotides read TGCGCCAGCAGCCTGGGGGACCGATACAATGAGCAGTTCTTC.

The gene calls are TRBV28 and TRBJ2-7, with TRBD2 as a possible D gene (6 bases). From germline, CDR1 is MDHEN and CDR2 SYDVKM. Trimming took 4 bases from V and 4 from J, leaving 17 bases between them. This CDR3 contains 15 residues. The CDR3 region is CASSSQRAAVYEQYF. The CDR3 DNA reads as TGTGCCAGCAGTTCACAGCGGGCTGCCGTTTACGAGCAGTACTTC.

This clone was seen a single time. CDR3 loop: CASSEIAGGPVDTQYF. CDR3 DNA: TGCGCCAGCAGTGAAATAGCGGGAGGGCCGGTGGATACGCAGTATTTT. This chain joins TRBV23-1 and TRBJ2-3; 11 nucleotides align to TRBD2. TRBV23-1 is labeled an ORF, and its function is uncertain. V trimming: 5 bases; J trimming: 6 bases; junction bases outside the gene matches: 10. The CDR3 is made up of 16 amino acids.

J is TRBJ2-3 and V is TRBV28; 9 positions match TRBD2. CDR3 length: 14 amino acids. V shed 5 bases and J 3 bases; nucleotides not matched to a gene: 3. CDR1 is MDHEN and CDR2 is SYDVKM in the germline V gene. CDR3 protein: CASSKLAGTDTQYF. In DNA, the CDR3 is TGTGCCAGCAGTAAGCTAGCGGGGACAGATACGCAGTATTTT.

This clone was seen a handful of times. The chain links TRBV27 to TRBJ2-2, with 8 bases identical to TRBD1. The CDR3 loop spans 14 amino acids. Germline trimming cut 5 bases from V and 6 bases from J; bases unmatched to any gene: 5. The germline gives CDR1 MNHEY, CDR2 SMNVEV (reference sequence). CDR3 region: CASSGQGAAGELFF. The CDR3, as DNA: TGTGCCAGCAGTGGTCAGGGGGCGGCCGGGGAGCTGTTTTTT.

The V call is TRBV25-1, the J call TRBJ2-1; 9 bases are shared with TRBD2. The CDR3 contains 18 residues. CDR1 and CDR2 from the germline V gene are MGHDK and SYGVNS. V was clipped by 2 bases and J by 9 bases; unmatched bases: 17. This chain's CDR3 is CASSEPPELGAGGGEQFF. CDR3 DNA sequence: TGTGCCAGCAGTGAACCCCCGGAACTAGGAGCGGGAGGCGGTGAGCAGTTCTTC.

The gene calls are TRBV28 and TRBJ2-7, with 8 bases fitting TRBD1. The trim removed 5 bases at V and 3 bases at J, leaving 3 bases unmatched. The V gene's germline CDR1 is MDHEN and CDR2 SYDVKM. There are 13 residues in the CDR3. CDR3 region: CASSRQGLYEQYF. CDR3 DNA sequence: TGTGCCAGCAGTCGACAGGGGCTCTACGAGCAGTACTTC.

This clone came up a few times. The chain links TRBV6-1 to TRBJ2-7; 8 nucleotides agree with TRBD1. The CDR3 runs 15 residues. The trim removed 4 bases at V and 6 bases at J, leaving 11 bases unmatched. Germline CDR1 and CDR2: MNHNS and SASEGT. In DNA, the CDR3 is TGTGCCAGCAGTGCCCTCGGGACAGGAAGGTCCGAGCAGTACTTC. Its translation is CASSALGTGRSEQYF.

This clone was detected once. V gene TRBV5-1 combines with J gene TRBJ2-3; D gene uncertain. The germline gives CDR1 SGHRS, CDR2 YFSETQ. With 1 base removed from V and 0 bases from J, the gap between germline ends came to 9 bases. The CDR3 is 15 residues long. The CDR3 sequence is CASSLNGISTDTQYF. As DNA, the CDR3 is TGCGCCAGCAGCTTGAACGGCATTAGCACAGATACGCAGTATTTT.

This chain links TRBV6-6 with TRBJ1-1; D uncertain. Germline V gives CDR1 MNHNY, CDR2 SVGAGI (reference sequence). CDR3 length equals 14 residues. V lost 7 bases and J 0 bases, leaving 12 bases between the germline ends. Written as DNA, the CDR3 is TGTGCCAGCAAAACGGGCCAAATGAACACTGAAGCTTTCTTT. It specifies CASKTGQMNTEAFF.